The 8 T cell receptor beta chains listed next were all sequenced from one sample in a study of lymphopenia after photon versus proton radiotherapy. This table comes from immunoSEQ multiplex PCR, and its TCRdb copy is limited to in-frame clones, with some not included. The sample has 55,000 to 85,000 clones; around 90% are singletons. Sample: peripheral blood, taken from a patient treated with photon-based radiotherapy. The receptors here all came from a middle-aged woman with cholangiocarcinoma.

J is TRBJ1-3 and V is TRBV27, with D possibly being TRBD1 (5 bases). V was shortened by 5 bases and J by 9 bases, with 17 bases between the two germline ends. The germline gives CDR1 MNHEY, CDR2 SMNVEV (reference sequence). The CDR3 runs 14 residues. This CDR3 is CASSAGPGTSTIYF. The CDR3 nucleotides are TGTGCCAGCAGTGCGGGCCCCGGGACTTCCACCATATATTTT.

This clone was recorded once. The J gene is TRBJ2-3, the V gene TRBV30; D is undetermined. Trimming removed 4 bases at V and 4 bases at J, with 15 bases between. The germline gives CDR1 GTSNPN, CDR2 SVGIG (reference sequence). The CDR3 extends over 14 amino acids. CDR3 bases: TGTGCCTGGAAGGAAGTTAGCACGGCAGATACGCAGTATTTT. It translates to CAWKEVSTADTQYF.

The CDR3: CASSLVGETYNYTF. As DNA, the CDR3 is TGTGCCAGCAGTTTGGTAGGGGAAACCTATAACTACACCTTC. The rearrangement joins TRBV28 to TRBJ1-2; weak D call: TRBD1 (5 bases). Trimming shortened V by 3 bases and J by 10 bases, and 18 bases separated the two germline ends. The CDR3 has 14 residues. Looked up from germline, CDR1 is MDHEN and CDR2 is SYDVKM.

The chain is built from TRBV2 and TRBJ1-2; weak D call: TRBD1 (6 bases). The V gene's germline CDR1 is SNHLY and CDR2 FYNNEI. The CDR3 has 14 amino acids. The V gene lost 7 bases and the J gene lost 4 bases, with 16 bases spanning the gap. The CDR3 DNA follows: TGTGCCAGCATCCGCAACAGGGAGGCCTATGGCTACACCTTC. Translating it yields CASIRNREAYGYTF. Based on the CDR3 plus reference TRBV2 and TRBJ1-2, the full variable domain is EPEVTQTPSHQVTQMGQEVILRCVPISNHLYFYWYRQILGQKVEFLVSFYNNEISEKSEIFDDQFSVERPDGSNFTLKIRSTKLEDSAMYFCASIRNREAYGYTFGSGTRLTVV.

This rearrangement joins TRBV7-6 to TRBJ2-3; TRBD2 agrees at 8 bases. The CDR3 has 15 residues. Germline-derived CDR1 and CDR2 are SGHVS and FNYEAQ. The V segment lost 6 bases and the J segment 4 bases; nucleotides outside the gene matches: 9. The CDR3 loop is CASSPRGASPDTQYF. As DNA, the CDR3 is TGTGCCAGCAGTCCGCGGGGGGCCAGTCCAGATACGCAGTATTTT. The full variable domain, with the rest looked up from reference TRBV7-6 and TRBJ2-3, is GAGVSQSPRYKVTKRGQDVALRCDPISGHVSLYWYRQALGQGPEFLTYFNYEAQQDKSGLPNDRFSAERPEGSISTLTIQRTEQRDSAMYRCASSPRGASPDTQYFGPGTRLTVL.

This chain joins TRBV9 and TRBJ2-5, with D hard to call. Trimming took 0 bases from V and 3 from J, leaving 3 bases between them. This CDR3 is 12 amino acids long. Germline V gene sequence: CDR1 SGDLS, CDR2 YYNGEE. CDR3 DNA sequence: TGTGCCAGCAGCGTAGGAGAAGAGACCCAGTACTTC. Its protein product is CASSVGEETQYF.

This clone appeared a single time. The CDR3 reads CASSPAPGLVNEQFF. Written as DNA, the CDR3 is TGCGCCAGCAGCCCCGCCCCAGGGTTGGTTAATGAGCAGTTCTTC. This chain uses TRBV5-1 with TRBJ2-1, with TRBD1 as a possible D gene (5 bases). Between the trimmed V and J ends, which lost 4 bases and 7 bases, there was a span of 18 bases. The CDR3 length is 15 residues. Germline CDR1 SGHRS, CDR2 YFSETQ.

The genes are TRBV10-1 and TRBJ2-7, with D hard to call. This CDR3 is 13 amino acids long. The V end was cut by 0 bases, the J end by 3 bases, with 6 bases between. Germline V gene data show CDR1 as WNHNN and CDR2 as SYGVQD (reference sequence). The CDR3 sequence: CASSESGRYEQYF. CDR3 bases: TGCGCCAGCAGTGAGTCCGGTCGCTACGAGCAGTACTTC.